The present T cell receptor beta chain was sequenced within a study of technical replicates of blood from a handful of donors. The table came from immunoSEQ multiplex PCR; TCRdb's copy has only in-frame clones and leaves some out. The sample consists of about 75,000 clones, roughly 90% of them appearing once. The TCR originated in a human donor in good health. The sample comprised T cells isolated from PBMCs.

DNA of the CDR3: TGTGCCAGCATGCAGACATTCTCCTACGAGCAGTACTTC. Translated, it gives CASMQTFSYEQYF. The chain links TRBV2 to TRBJ2-7, with no clear D. The V gene lost 7 bases and the J gene lost 0 bases, with 10 bases spanning the gap. This CDR3 comprises 13 residues. Germline V gene data show CDR1 as SNHLY and CDR2 as FYNNEI.